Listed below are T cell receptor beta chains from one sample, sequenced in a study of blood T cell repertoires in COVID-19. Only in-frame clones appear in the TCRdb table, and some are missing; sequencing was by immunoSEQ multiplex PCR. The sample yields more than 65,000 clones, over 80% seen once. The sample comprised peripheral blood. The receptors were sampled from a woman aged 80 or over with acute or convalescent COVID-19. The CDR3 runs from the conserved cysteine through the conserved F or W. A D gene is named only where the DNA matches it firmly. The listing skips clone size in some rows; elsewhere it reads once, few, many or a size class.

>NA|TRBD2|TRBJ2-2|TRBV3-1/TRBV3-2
CASWSSGPANTGELFF
TGTGCCAGTTGGTCTAGCGGGCCCGCGAACACCGGGGAGCTGTTTTTT
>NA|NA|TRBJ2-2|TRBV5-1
CASQQGGKNTGELFF
TGCGCCAGCCAGCAAGGAGGGAAAAACACCGGGGAGCTGTTTTTT
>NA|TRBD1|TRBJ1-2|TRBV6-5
CASSFSLGGGYGYTF
TGTGCCAGCAGTTTTTCCCTAGGGGGCGGCTATGGCTACACCTTC
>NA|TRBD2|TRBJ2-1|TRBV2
CASSGTTYNEQFF
TGTGCCAGCAGCGGGACTACCTACAATGAGCAGTTCTTC
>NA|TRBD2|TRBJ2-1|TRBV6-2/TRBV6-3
CASSPGTSAGSYNEQFF
TGTGCCAGCAGTCCCGGGACTAGTGCGGGCTCCTACAATGAGCAGTTCTTC
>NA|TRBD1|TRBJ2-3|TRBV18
CASSPRSPTGGTGTDTQYF
TGTGCCAGCTCACCTCGGTCCCCCACAGGGGGCACGGGCACAGATACGCAGTATTTT
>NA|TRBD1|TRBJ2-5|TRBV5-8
CASSLGTGLKTQYF
TGTGCCAGCAGCTTGGGGACAGGGCTAAAGACCCAGTACTTC
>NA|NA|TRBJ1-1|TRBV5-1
CASSLEGNEAFF
TGCGCCAGCAGCTTGGAGGGGAATGAAGCTTTCTTT
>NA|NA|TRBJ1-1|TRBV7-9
CASSFSMKTEAFF
TGTGCCAGCAGTTTTAGCATGAAAACTGAAGCTTTCTTT
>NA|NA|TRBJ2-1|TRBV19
CASSIRRQLYNEQFF
TGTGCCAGTAGTATCCGCAGGCAACTCTACAATGAGCAGTTCTTC
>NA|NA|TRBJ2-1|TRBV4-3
CASSQTQGINEQFF
TGCGCCAGCAGCCAAACACAGGGTATCAATGAGCAGTTCTTC
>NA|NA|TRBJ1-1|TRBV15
CATSRDGRLNTEAFF
TGTGCCACCAGCAGAGATGGCAGGTTGAACACTGAAGCTTTCTTT
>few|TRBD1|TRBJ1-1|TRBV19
CASSILPGGPEAFF
TGTGCCAGTAGTATTCTCCCAGGGGGGCCTGAAGCTTTCTTT
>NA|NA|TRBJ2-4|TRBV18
CASSGQTDIQYF
TGTGCCAGCTCAGGGCAAACTGACATTCAGTACTTC
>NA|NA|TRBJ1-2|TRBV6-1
CASSEVVGLNYGYTF
TGTGCCAGCAGTGAAGTGGTGGGGCTGAACTATGGCTACACCTTC
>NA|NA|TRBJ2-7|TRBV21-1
CASSNGGILYEQYF
TGTGCCAGCAGCAACGGGGGGATTCTCTACGAGCAGTACTTC
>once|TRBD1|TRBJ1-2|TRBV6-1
CASSALAGQGGGVYGYTF
TGTGCCAGCAGTGCCCTCGCGGGACAGGGAGGAGGGGTCTATGGCTACACCTTC
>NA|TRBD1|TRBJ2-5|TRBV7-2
CASSLAGQGWETQYF
TGTGCCAGCAGCCTAGCCGGACAGGGATGGGAGACCCAGTACTTC
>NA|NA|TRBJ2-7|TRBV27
CASTRGYEQYF
TGTGCCAGCACCAGGGGTTACGAGCAGTACTTC
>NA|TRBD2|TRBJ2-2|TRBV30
CARTLAVSTGELFF
TGTGCCCGAACTCTAGCGGTGAGCACCGGGGAGCTGTTTTTT
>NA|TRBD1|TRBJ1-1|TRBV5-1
CASARTGGSEAFF
TGCGCCAGCGCCAGGACAGGGGGATCTGAAGCTTTCTTT
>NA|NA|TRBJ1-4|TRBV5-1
CASSLDGSTNEKLFF
TGCGCCAGCAGCTTGGACGGGTCGACGAATGAAAAACTGTTTTTT
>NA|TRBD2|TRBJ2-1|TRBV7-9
CASSRVAGVRNEQFF
TGTGCCAGCAGCCGGGTAGCGGGAGTACGCAATGAGCAGTTCTTC
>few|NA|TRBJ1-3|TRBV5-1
CASSRTGSSGNTIYF
TGCGCCAGCAGCCGGACGGGAAGCTCTGGAAACACCATATATTTT
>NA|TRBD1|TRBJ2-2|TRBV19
CASSIKAGGAGGTGELFF
TGTGCCAGTAGTATAAAGGCAGGGGGCGCCGGGGGAACCGGGGAGCTGTTTTTT
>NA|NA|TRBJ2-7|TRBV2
CASEAVTLTEIYEQYF
TGTGCCAGCGAAGCAGTGACCCTAACGGAGATCTACGAGCAGTACTTC
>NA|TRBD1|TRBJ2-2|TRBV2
CASRVDRGIAGELFF
TGTGCCAGCAGGGTTGACAGGGGAATCGCCGGGGAGCTGTTTTTT
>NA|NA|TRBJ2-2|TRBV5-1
CASSGGSTGELFF
TGCGCCAGCAGCGGAGGGAGTACCGGGGAGCTGTTTTTT
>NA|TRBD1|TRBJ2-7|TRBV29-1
CSVEDLRDRDNEQYF
TGCAGCGTTGAAGATCTGAGGGACAGGGACAACGAGCAGTACTTC
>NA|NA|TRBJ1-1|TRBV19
CASRLLYEAFF
TGTGCCAGTAGATTACTTTATGAAGCTTTCTTT
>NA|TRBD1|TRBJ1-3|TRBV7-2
CASSTFDRGSGNTIYF
TGTGCCAGCAGCACCTTCGACAGGGGGTCTGGAAACACCATATATTTT
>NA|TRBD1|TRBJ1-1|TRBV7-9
CASRGDRGMNTEAFF
TGTGCCAGCAGGGGGGACAGGGGAATGAACACTGAAGCTTTCTTT
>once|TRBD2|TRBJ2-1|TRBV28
CASSGLARVPYNEQFF
TGTGCCAGCAGTGGACTAGCGAGAGTCCCCTACAATGAGCAGTTCTTC
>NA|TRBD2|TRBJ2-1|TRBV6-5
CASSYKAGVYDEQFF
TGTGCCAGCAGTTATAAAGCGGGAGTATACGATGAGCAGTTCTTC
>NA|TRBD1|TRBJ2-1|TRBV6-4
CASSGDRDYNEQFF
TGTGCCAGCAGCGGGGACAGGGACTACAATGAGCAGTTCTTC
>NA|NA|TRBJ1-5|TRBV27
CASSPRGPNSNQPQHF
TGTGCCAGCAGCCCTAGGGGTCCGAATAGCAATCAGCCCCAGCATTTT
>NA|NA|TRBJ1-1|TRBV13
CASSPLGQHEAFF
TGTGCCAGCAGCCCCCTTGGACAGCATGAAGCTTTCTTT
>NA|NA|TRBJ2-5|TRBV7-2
CASSLVGGNRQETQYF
TGTGCCAGCAGCTTAGTAGGCGGGAACCGTCAAGAGACCCAGTACTTC
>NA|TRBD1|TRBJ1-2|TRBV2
CASSESRGHGYTF
TGTGCCAGCAGTGAGAGCAGGGGGCATGGCTACACCTTC
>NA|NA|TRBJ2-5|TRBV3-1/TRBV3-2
CASSQDTRGTGETQYF
TGTGCCAGCAGCCAAGATACCAGGGGAACAGGAGAGACCCAGTACTTC
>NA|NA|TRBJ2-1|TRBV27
CASSLWSAVLSSYNEQFF
TGTGCCAGCAGTTTATGGTCGGCGGTCCTTAGCTCCTACAATGAGCAGTTCTTC
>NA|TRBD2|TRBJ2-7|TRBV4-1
CASSQDTLLAVYEQYF
TGCGCCAGCAGCCAAGATACCCTTCTAGCGGTTTACGAGCAGTACTTC
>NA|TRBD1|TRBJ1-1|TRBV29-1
CSVDPQGAPGEAFF
TGCAGCGTTGACCCCCAGGGGGCGCCTGGTGAAGCTTTCTTT
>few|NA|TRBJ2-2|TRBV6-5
CASSSLQGNTGELFF
TGTGCCAGCAGTTCTCTCCAGGGGAACACCGGGGAGCTGTTTTTT
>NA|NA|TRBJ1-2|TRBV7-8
CASSSSGGYGYTF
TGTGCCAGCAGCAGCTCGGGAGGCTATGGCTACACCTTC
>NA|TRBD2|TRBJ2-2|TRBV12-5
CASGKATSGSTGELFF
TGTGCTAGTGGAAAAGCGACTAGCGGGTCTACCGGGGAGCTGTTTTTT
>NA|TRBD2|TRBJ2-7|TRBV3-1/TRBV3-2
CASSQGLAGTAPYEQYF
TGTGCCAGCAGCCAAGGACTAGCGGGAACTGCTCCCTACGAGCAGTACTTC
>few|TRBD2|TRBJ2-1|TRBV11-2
CASSLRALAGGSHNEQFF
TGTGCCAGCAGCTTAAGGGCCCTAGCGGGAGGAAGCCACAATGAGCAGTTCTTC
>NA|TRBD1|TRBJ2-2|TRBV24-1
CATRSSRDRGPGELFF
TGTGCCACCCGCTCATCCCGGGACAGGGGGCCCGGGGAGCTGTTTTTT
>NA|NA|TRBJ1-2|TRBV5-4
CASSSKTGWGIYGYTF
TGTGCCAGCAGCTCGAAAACGGGGTGGGGAATATATGGCTACACCTTC
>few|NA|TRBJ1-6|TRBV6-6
CASSYSNLVGRSPLHF
TGTGCCAGCAGTTACTCGAACTTGGTTGGCAGGTCACCCCTCCACTTT
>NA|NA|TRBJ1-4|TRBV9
CASSVAVGSRDEKLFF
TGTGCCAGCAGCGTCGCGGTCGGGAGCCGGGATGAAAAACTGTTTTTT
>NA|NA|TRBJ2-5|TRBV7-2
CASSLRPGFQETQYF
TGTGCCAGCAGCCTCAGGCCGGGGTTTCAAGAGACCCAGTACTTC
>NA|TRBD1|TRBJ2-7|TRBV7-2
CASSLDSGGAPYEQYF
TGTGCCAGCAGCTTAGATTCAGGGGGTGCCCCCTACGAGCAGTACTTC
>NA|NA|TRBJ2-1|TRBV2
CASGGLDGIGEQFF
TGTGCCAGCGGCGGATTAGACGGCATCGGTGAGCAGTTCTTC
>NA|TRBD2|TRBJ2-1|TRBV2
CADKGTSGRFDEQFF
TGTGCCGACAAAGGGACTAGCGGGAGGTTCGATGAGCAGTTCTTC